The sequence of this TCR beta chain was determined in a study of CD8+CD57+ T cells in acquired aplastic anemia. Study at large: Around 3.5 ug was the average amount of DNA from sorted CD4+ and CD8+ cells. Study-wide results and caveats: In CD8+ cells, Simpson's diversity showed no significant difference between patients and controls. Comparison of patients with controls identified approximately 28 shared CD8+ CDR3 sequences.

The patients chosen for sequencing had shown expansion of CD8+CD57+ cells (detected by flow cytometry). With no exception, the patients had severe acquired aplastic anemia. Genomic DNA served as template for TCR beta VDJ and CDR3 profiling. Via MiXCR, TCRdb re-called the reads, giving one row per CDR3 protein. Of a few hundred thousand distinct CDR3 sequences in the sample, around 30% were seen once. This clonotype was picked up many times. Its antigen is not identified. V gave up 7 bases and J gave up 3 bases; unmatched junction bases: 8. The CDR3 is made up of 14 amino acids. Germline loops: CDR1 SNHLY, CDR2 FYNNEI.

Sequencing was carried out using sorted CD4+, CD8+, or CD8+CD57+ T cells (not recorded which) from PBMCs. The chain employs TRBV2 and TRBJ1-1, with 7 positions matching TRBD1. The source is a human donor with aplastic anemia. The CDR3 protein is CASNPTGQDTEAFF. The CDR3, as DNA: TGTGCCAGCAACCCGACAGGGCAGGACACTGAAGCTTTCTTT. The full variable domain, completed using reference TRBV2 and TRBJ1-1, is EPEVTQTPSHQVTQMGQEVILRCVPISNHLYFYWYRQILGQKVEFLVSFYNNEISEKSEIFDDQFSVERPDGSNFTLKIRSTKLEDSAMYFCASNPTGQDTEAFFGQGTRLTVV.